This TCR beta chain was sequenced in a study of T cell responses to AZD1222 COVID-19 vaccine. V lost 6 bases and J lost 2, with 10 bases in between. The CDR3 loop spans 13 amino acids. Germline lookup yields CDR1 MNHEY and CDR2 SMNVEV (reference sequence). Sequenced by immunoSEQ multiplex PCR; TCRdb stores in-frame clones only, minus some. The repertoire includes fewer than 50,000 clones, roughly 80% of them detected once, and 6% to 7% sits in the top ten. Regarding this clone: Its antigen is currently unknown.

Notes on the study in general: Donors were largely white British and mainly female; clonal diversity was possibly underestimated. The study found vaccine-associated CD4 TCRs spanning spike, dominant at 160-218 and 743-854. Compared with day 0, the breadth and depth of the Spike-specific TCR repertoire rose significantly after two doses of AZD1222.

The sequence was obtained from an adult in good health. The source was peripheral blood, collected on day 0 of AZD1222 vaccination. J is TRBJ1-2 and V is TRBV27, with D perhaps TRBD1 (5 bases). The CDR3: CASRRGWNYGYTF. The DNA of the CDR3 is TGTGCCAGCAGGAGGGGATGGAACTATGGCTACACCTTC.